One sample yielded the 15 T cell receptor beta chains listed below, sequenced in a study of control samples from healthy donors and cancer patients. The repertoire was sequenced with immunoSEQ multiplex PCR; TCRdb's copy has only in-frame clones and lacks some. Among some 64,000 clones listed, more than 75% were seen once. Sequencing was done on a sample of PBMCs. Receptor source: a woman aged 45-59 years with head and neck cancer.

With regard to this clone: One junction end does not reproduce the germline sequence, and a read error may be involved. The rearrangement links TRBV9 to TRBJ2-1, with a weak D call TRBD1 (5 bases). The CDR3 loop spans 13 amino acids. Germline V gene lookup returns CDR1 SGDLS and CDR2 YYNGEE. CDR3 DNA: TGTGCCGGCAGCGTAGGGGCCGGAAATGAGCAGTTCTTC. Protein: CAGSVGAGNEQFF.

CDR3 loop: CASSFRRGTGRTDTQYF. The CDR3 DNA is TGTGCCAGCAGCTTTAGGCGGGGGACAGGGCGTACAGATACGCAGTATTTT. The chain carries TRBV11-2 and TRBJ2-3, with TRBD1 matching over 9 bases. The CDR3 has 17 amino acids. J lost 3 bases, V lost 3 bases, and 10 bases had no gene match. Germline lookup yields CDR1 SGHAT and CDR2 FQNNGV.

This chain links TRBV28 with TRBJ2-1; 7 nucleotides agree with TRBD1. Germline CDR1 MDHEN, CDR2 SYDVKM. Trimming removed 8 bases from V and 6 bases from J; junction bases left unmatched: 10. CDR3 length equals 14 residues. CDR3 in DNA: TGTGCCAGCGGGCCCGGGACAGTGGGCAATGAGCAGTTCTTC. It specifies CASGPGTVGNEQFF.

This clone was observed a handful of times. Different DNA sequences within this sample yield the same CDR3. The chain links TRBV5-1 to TRBJ1-6; maybe TRBD1 (6 bases). This CDR3 has 15 amino acids. Trimming took 0 bases from V and 7 from J, leaving 11 bases between them. Per germline, CDR1 SGHRS and CDR2 YFSETQ. The CDR3 protein is CASSLDTGPNSPLHF. CDR3 nucleotide sequence: TGCGCCAGCAGCTTGGACACAGGGCCGAATTCACCCCTCCACTTT.

This sequence joins TRBV5-1 and TRBJ2-7; D remains ambiguous. The V gene's germline CDR1 is SGHRS and CDR2 YFSETQ. The CDR3 is 12 residues long. Trimming took off 0 bases at V and 3 bases at J, with 4 bases between the two ends. For the CDR3, the DNA is TGCGCCAGCAGCTTGGATCGCTACGAGCAGTACTTC. It translates to CASSLDRYEQYF.

V is TRBV6-1 and J is TRBJ2-3; TRBD2 is a possible D gene (6 bases). The ends were cut back, 2 bases at V and 0 bases at J, with 12 bases in the middle. CDR3 length: 16 residues. In germline, CDR1 is MNHNS, CDR2 SASEGT. DNA for the CDR3: TGTGCCAGCAGTGAAATTAGCGGTTCTAGCACAGATACGCAGTATTTT. It codes for CASSEISGSSTDTQYF.

The chain recombines TRBV2 with TRBJ2-3; tentative D call: TRBD2 (6 bases). This CDR3 comprises 15 residues. V was pared by 8 bases and J by 1 base, with 16 bases between. The germline CDR1 and CDR2 sequences are SNHLY and FYNNEI. CDR3 amino acids: CASAFGGDRTDTQYF. The CDR3 DNA follows: TGTGCCAGCGCTTTTGGCGGGGATCGCACAGATACGCAGTATTTT.

This clone was recorded once. The J gene is TRBJ1-4, the V gene TRBV21-1. TRBV21-1 counts as a pseudogene. CDR3 length: 17 amino acids. CDR3 coding DNA: TGTGCCAGTCCTAAGGGTGGGAGTAGATATTCGGGACGAAAAACTGTTTTT. Protein sequence: CASPKGGSRYSGRKTVF.

The V gene is TRBV19, the J gene TRBJ2-5; TRBD2 matches 7 bases. The length of the CDR3 is 14 residues. With 6 bases clipped from V and 2 bases from J, the junction kept 6 bases outside the gene matches. Germline CDR1 LNHDA, CDR2 SQIVND (reference sequence). This chain's CDR3 is CASRGSGGQETQYF. The DNA of the CDR3 is TGTGCCAGTAGAGGCTCGGGGGGACAAGAGACCCAGTACTTC.

The J gene is TRBJ1-1, the V gene TRBV29-1; D not certain. The CDR3 length is 11 residues. Trimming shortened V by 4 bases and J by 5 bases, and 8 bases separated the two germline ends. CDR1 and CDR2 from the germline V gene are SQVTM and ANQGSEA. CDR3 protein: CSVARETEAFF. The CDR3 bases are TGCAGCGTTGCCCGGGAGACTGAAGCTTTCTTT.

The chain carries TRBV5-1 and TRBJ2-1, with D unclear. Germline V gives CDR1 SGHRS, CDR2 YFSETQ. Between the trimmed V and J ends, which lost 0 bases and 5 bases, there was a span of 3 bases. The CDR3 contains 12 residues. CDR3 nucleotides: TGCGCCAGCAGCTTGGGAGACAATGAGCAGTTCTTC. This translates into CASSLGDNEQFF.

The chain combines TRBV12-3 or TRBV12-4 with TRBJ1-1; no definite D call. The V and J ends lost 6 bases and 0 bases respectively, with 8 bases between them. The CDR3 is made up of 13 amino acids. For the CDR3, the DNA is TGTGCCAGCAGGGAGCGTGTGAACACTGAAGCTTTCTTT. Residues: CASRERVNTEAFF.

The chain recombines TRBV9 with TRBJ2-7, with 9 positions matching TRBD1. V lost 0 bases and J lost 4; bases outside the gene matches: 23. CDR3 size: 21 residues. Germline V gives CDR1 SGDLS, CDR2 YYNGEE. CDR3 in DNA: TGTGCCAGCAGCGTAGTATTTAGGGGACAGGGAACGCGATTCAGGTTATACGAGCAGTACTTC. Its protein product is CASSVVFRGQGTRFRLYEQYF.

V usage is TRBV9 and J usage is TRBJ2-5, with 9 bases lining up with TRBD2. The V gene's germline CDR1 is SGDLS and CDR2 YYNGEE. After removal of 2 bases from V and 2 bases from J, the junction contained 7 bases not matched to a gene. CDR3 length: 16 residues. CDR3 nucleotides: TGTGCCAGCAGCGTTGGTAGCGGGGGCTTACAAGAGACCCAGTACTTC. This translates into CASSVGSGGLQETQYF.

The chain is built from TRBV6-6 and TRBJ2-1, with D tentatively TRBD2 (7 bases). CDR1 is MNHNY, CDR2 SVGAGI, per germline (reference sequence). The CDR3 consists of 13 residues. V lost 6 bases, J lost 9 bases, and 15 bases lay in between. The CDR3 protein is CASSVQGRGEQFF. CDR3 DNA sequence: TGTGCCAGCAGCGTTCAGGGGAGGGGTGAGCAGTTCTTC.